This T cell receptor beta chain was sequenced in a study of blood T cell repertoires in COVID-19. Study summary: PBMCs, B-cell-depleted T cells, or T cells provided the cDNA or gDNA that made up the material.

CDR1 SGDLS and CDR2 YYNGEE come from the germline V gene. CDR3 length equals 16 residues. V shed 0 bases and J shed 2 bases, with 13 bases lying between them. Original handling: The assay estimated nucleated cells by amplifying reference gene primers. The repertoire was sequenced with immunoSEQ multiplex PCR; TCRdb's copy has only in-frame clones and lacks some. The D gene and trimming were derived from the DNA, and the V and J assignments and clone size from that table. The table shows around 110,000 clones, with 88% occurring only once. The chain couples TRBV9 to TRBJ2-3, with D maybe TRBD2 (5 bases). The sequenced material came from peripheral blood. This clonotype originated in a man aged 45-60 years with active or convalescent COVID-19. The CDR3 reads CASSVEIGGLTDTQYF. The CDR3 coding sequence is TGTGCCAGCAGCGTAGAGATCGGCGGACTCACAGATACGCAGTATTTT.